Listed here are 17 T cell receptor beta chains from one sample, sequenced in a study of T cells after yellow fever vaccination (dated by TCRdb to the late 2010s). According to the study, the label for this sample's treatment or condition signals: live attenuated yellow fever vaccine strain. Library preparation was by 5' RACE. Sequencing used an Illumina HiSeq 2500. Using fastp trimming at Q25 and MiXCR clonotype assembly, TCRdb reanalyzed the public sequencing data and kept in-frame beta chains. A single entry per CDR3 protein holds the most common genes and DNA from its merged rows. The sample table contains about 53,000 distinct CDR3 sequences; only one count was recorded for approximately 6.9% of them. The ten largest make up under 45% of the sample. The sample consisted of CD8+ T cells sorted from PBMCs, taken on the day of the first yellow fever vaccination. The origin of the receptors is a man aged 18 to 29 who received the YFV17D yellow fever vaccine.

There are many counts of this clonotype. The chain uses TRBV5-1 and TRBJ1-4; 7 nucleotides line up with TRBD1. The CDR3 totals 16 residues. Germline CDR1 and CDR2: SGHRS and YFSETQ. The ends lost 3 bases at V and 3 bases at J; junction bases unmatched: 8. The CDR3 sequence: CASSSQVGTANEKLFF. The CDR3 DNA reads as TGCGCCAGCAGCTCGCAGGTCGGGACAGCTAATGAAAAACTGTTTTTT.

Many counts were recorded for this clonotype. This sequence joins TRBV7-6 and TRBJ1-5; 8 nucleotides match TRBD1. After removal of 5 bases from V and 7 bases from J, the junction contained 7 bases not matched to a gene. The germline V gene has CDR1 SGHVS and CDR2 FNYEAQ. The CDR3 contains 14 residues. Here the CDR3 DNA reads TGTGCCAGCAGCCCTGGACAGGGCTGGCAGCCCCAGCATTTT. Encoded protein: CASSPGQGWQPQHF.

The chain links TRBV7-8 to TRBJ1-1; 9 nucleotides match TRBD1. Trimming cost V 5 bases and J 3 bases; bases outside gene matches: 4. Germline V gene sequence: CDR1 SGHVS, CDR2 FQNEAQ. The length of the CDR3 is 14 residues. CDR3: CASSRWTGDTEAFF. As DNA, the CDR3 is TGTGCCAGCAGCCGATGGACAGGGGACACTGAAGCTTTCTTT.

The sample holds many counts of this clonotype. V and J are TRBV12-3 or TRBV12-4 and TRBJ1-2; D unresolved. Trimming removed 10 bases at V and 5 bases at J, with 26 bases between. The CDR3 is 16 residues long. For the CDR3, the DNA is TGTGCCACCACAAGCCCTGGAATCCTAACCCCGTATGGCTACACCTTC. Its protein is CATTSPGILTPYGYTF.

The table lists this clonotype with many counts. CDR3 amino acids: CASSQVPGAYEQYF. The CDR3 coding sequence is TGCGCCAGCAGCCAAGTACCGGGGGCCTACGAGCAGTACTTC. The chain uses TRBV4-1 and TRBJ2-7, with TRBD2 as a possible D gene (6 bases). CDR3 size: 14 residues. Germline CDR1 reads MGHRA; CDR2 reads YSYEKL. V was trimmed by 1 base and J by 2 bases, leaving 9 bases between them.

This clonotype was seen many times. The J gene is TRBJ2-1, the V gene TRBV5-5; D is ambiguous. The CDR3 is 11 residues long. Germline-derived CDR1 and CDR2 are SGHKS and YYEKEE (reference sequence). V was pared by 4 bases and J by 10 bases, with 9 bases between. The CDR3 nucleotides are TGTGCCAGCAGCCAATGGGCGGAGCAGTTCTTC. This sequence encodes CASSQWAEQFF.

This clonotype appeared many times. The chain has TRBV7-9 and TRBJ2-7; D not certain. Trimming left V 2 bases short and J 0 bases short, with 11 bases between. The V gene's germline CDR1 is SEHNR and CDR2 FQNEAQ (reference sequence). The CDR3 sequence is 15 residues long. The CDR3 here is CASSLLGASSYEQYF. The CDR3 DNA is TGTGCCAGCAGCTTATTAGGTGCGAGCTCCTACGAGCAGTACTTC.

This clonotype was counted at least ten times. The rearrangement links TRBV29-1 to TRBJ2-5; TRBD1 matches at 7 bases. V shed 5 bases and J 5 bases; nucleotides not matched to a gene: 8. Germline V gives CDR1 SQVTM, CDR2 ANQGSEA. The CDR3 extends over 13 amino acids. The CDR3 DNA follows: TGCAGCGTTTGTAAGGGGGCCGTGGAGACCCAGTACTTC. As protein: CSVCKGAVETQYF.

Many counts were recorded for this clonotype. A read error may produce the germline difference seen at one junction end. The chain has TRBV7-3 and TRBJ2-3, with 8 bases that match TRBD2. The CDR3 is made up of 16 amino acids. Per the germline V gene, CDR1 is SGHTA and CDR2 is FQGTGA. The CDR3 DNA reads TGTGCCAGCAGCATAACTAGCGGACCTAGCACAGATACGCAGTATTTT. Translating it yields CASSITSGPSTDTQYF.

The chain couples TRBV3-1 to TRBJ2-1; the match to TRBD1 covers 11 bases. Trimming at V came to 0 bases and at J to 10 bases, leaving 5 bases not matched to a gene. This CDR3 has 15 residues. Germline V CDR1 and CDR2: LGHDT, YNNKEL (reference sequence). The CDR3 here is CASSQDGTGGLEQFF. For the CDR3, the DNA is TGTGCCAGCAGCCAAGACGGGACAGGGGGGTTAGAGCAGTTCTTC.

This clonotype was seen at least ten times. The rearrangement links TRBV5-1 to TRBJ2-5; maybe TRBD2 (6 bases). Trimming pared 1 base from V and 3 bases from J, leaving 7 bases between. From germline, CDR1 is SGHRS and CDR2 YFSETQ. The CDR3 spans 13 residues. The CDR3 DNA reads TGCGCCAGCAGCTTGCCGGGGGAAGAGACCCAGTACTTC. Its protein is CASSLPGEETQYF.

This clonotype was picked up many times. This chain joins TRBV4-1 and TRBJ1-6; D gene ambiguous. Germline V gene data show CDR1 as MGHRA and CDR2 as YSYEKL. The CDR3 is 14 amino acids. Trimming left V 0 bases short and J 8 bases short, with 8 bases between. The DNA for the CDR3 is TGCGCCAGCAGCCAAGACGGTGGATATTCACCCCTCCACTTT. Amino acids: CASSQDGGYSPLHF.

This clonotype was recorded at least ten times. This chain uses TRBV12-3 or TRBV12-4 with TRBJ2-2; no clear D gene. This CDR3 is built from 14 residues. Trimming pared 8 bases from V and 1 base from J, leaving 11 bases between. In DNA form, the CDR3 reads TGTGCCAGCCCTGGCAGCTTGAACACCGGGGAGCTGTTTTTT. Protein: CASPGSLNTGELFF.

This clonotype was found many times. The chain is built from TRBV6-2 or TRBV6-3 and TRBJ2-7; weak D call: TRBD1 (5 bases). Germline-derived CDR1 and CDR2 are MNHEY and SVGEGT. The CDR3 loop spans 12 amino acids. Trimming took off 5 bases at V and 3 bases at J, with 8 bases between the two ends. CDR3 loop: CASSHDSYEQYF. The CDR3 DNA reads as TGTGCCAGCAGTCACGACAGCTACGAGCAGTACTTC.

This clonotype turned up a few times. The chain couples TRBV7-2 to TRBJ2-5; 9 nucleotides align to TRBD2. CDR3 length: 16 residues. V shed 3 bases and J 5 bases; nucleotides not matched to a gene: 10. Germline values: CDR1 SGHTA, CDR2 FQGNSA. CDR3 sequence: CASSFLSGGLAETQYF. The DNA for the CDR3 is TGTGCCAGCAGCTTCCTGAGCGGGGGGCTTGCTGAGACCCAGTACTTC.

This clonotype came up many times. The J gene is TRBJ2-1, the V gene TRBV9; tentatively, D is TRBD1 or TRBD2 (5 bases each). CDR3 length equals 16 residues. CDR1 and CDR2 (germline): SGDLS, YYNGEE. V lost 0 bases, J lost 0 bases, and 10 bases lay in between. The CDR3 here is CASSVAGADSYNEQFF. In nucleotides, the CDR3 is TGTGCCAGCAGCGTAGCCGGGGCAGACTCCTACAATGAGCAGTTCTTC.

The V and J genes are TRBV4-2 and TRBJ2-1; 13 nucleotides line up with TRBD2. The V gene's germline CDR1 is LGHNA and CDR2 YNFKEQ. The V and J ends lost 4 bases and 4 bases, in that order; junction bases with no gene match: 7. The CDR3 is 17 residues long. CDR3 DNA sequence: TGTGCCAGCAGCCGCCGGGGGGGACTAGCGGGGTACAATGAGCAGTTCTTC. Translating it yields CASSRRGGLAGYNEQFF.